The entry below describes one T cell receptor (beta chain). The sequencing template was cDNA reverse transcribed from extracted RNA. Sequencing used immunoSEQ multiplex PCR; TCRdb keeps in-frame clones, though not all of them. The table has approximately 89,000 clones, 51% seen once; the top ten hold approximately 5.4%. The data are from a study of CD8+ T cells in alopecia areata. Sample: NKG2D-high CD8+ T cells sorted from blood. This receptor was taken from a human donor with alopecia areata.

This CDR3 reads CASSPPLGGSEQFF. The CDR3 DNA reads TGTGCCAGCAGTCCCCCGCTAGGAGGGTCTGAGCAGTTCTTC. The chain recombines TRBV28 with TRBJ2-1, with D perhaps matching TRBD2 (6 bases). V lost 5 bases and J 9 bases, leaving 17 bases between the germline ends. The germline V gene encodes CDR1 MDHEN and CDR2 SYDVKM. The CDR3 spans 14 residues.